The 26 T cell receptor beta chains in this list originate from one sample, sequenced in a study of blood T cells in healthy people across ages. PCR was performed a second time for roughly 6 to 12 cycles using a sample-barcoded 5' primer and a J-beta primer mix. A single record per CDR3 protein comes from TCRdb applying MiXCR to the 5' RACE reads. Of 1,100,000 or so distinct CDR3 sequences in the sample, 40% to 55% were seen once. Material: blood. The receptor set was obtained from a woman aged 60-75 years in good health.

The CDR3 loop reads CASNPSQGYTGELFF. The CDR3 nucleotides are TGTGCCAGCAATCCTAGCCAGGGCTACACCGGGGAGCTGTTTTTT. The rearrangement uses TRBV28 and TRBJ2-2; tentatively, D is TRBD1 or TRBD2 (5 bases each). CDR3 length equals 15 residues. The V and J ends lost 7 bases and 3 bases respectively, with 15 bases between them. Germline V gene lookup returns CDR1 MDHEN and CDR2 SYDVKM.

In this sample, this clonotype turned up a few times. The chain carries TRBV27 and TRBJ2-4; unclear D gene. The CDR3 runs to 13 residues. Germline CDR1 is MNHEY and CDR2 is SMNVEV (reference sequence). The ends were cut back, 5 bases at V and 1 base at J, with 6 bases in the middle. The chain's CDR3 is CASSRQAKNIQYF. The CDR3 bases are TGTGCCAGCAGTCGCCAGGCCAAAAACATTCAGTACTTC.

On this clonotype: One end of the junction varies from germline; a read error may be responsible. The V gene is TRBV5-1, the J gene TRBJ2-7, with TRBD1 matching over 11 bases. CDR3 length: 14 amino acids. Per the germline V gene, CDR1 is SGHRS and CDR2 is YFSETQ. This CDR3 is CAGSMGQGGVEQYF. The CDR3 nucleotides are TGCGCCGGCAGCATGGGACAGGGGGGCGTCGAGCAGTACTTC.

This clonotype has just a few counts. The rearrangement uses TRBV12-3 or TRBV12-4 and TRBJ1-4, with 7 bases that match TRBD1. This CDR3 has 11 amino acids. The ends lost 6 bases at V and 8 bases at J; junction bases unmatched: 0. CDR3 sequence reads: CASRQGEKLFF. The CDR3 nucleotides read TGTGCCAGCAGACAGGGGGAAAAACTGTTTTTT.

This clonotype was seen ten or more times. The V and J genes are TRBV29-1 and TRBJ2-7; D is undetermined. Germline V lookup: CDR1 SQVTM, CDR2 ANQGSEA. The CDR3 totals 13 residues. Trimming shortened V by 0 bases and J by 5 bases, and 11 bases separated the two germline ends. CDR3 coding DNA: TGCAGCGTTGAAGACACTCCTCTGGACGAGCAGTACTTC. Protein sequence: CSVEDTPLDEQYF.

The V and J genes are TRBV7-7 and TRBJ2-4, with D perhaps TRBD2 (5 bases). Near its end, the DNA agrees better with TRBJ2-7, so the J call may be wrong. The length of the CDR3 is 13 residues. Germline CDR1 SSHAT, CDR2 FNYEAQ (reference sequence). DNA of the CDR3: TGTGCCATCCAGGACCAGCGCGGGTACGAGCAGTACTTC. It yields the protein CAIQDQRGYEQYF.

This clonotype has more than one count but fewer than ten. V is TRBV5-1 and J is TRBJ2-7; D might be TRBD1 or TRBD2, each matching 5 bases. The CDR3 is made up of 15 amino acids. Germline V CDR1 and CDR2: SGHRS, YFSETQ. The V and J ends lost 4 bases and 4 bases respectively, with 18 bases between them. DNA of the CDR3: TGCGCCAGCAGCGTAGCCGGGGCCACCCCATACGAGCAGTACTTC. Its protein is CASSVAGATPYEQYF. The full variable domain, completed using reference TRBV5-1 and TRBJ2-7, is KAGVTQTPRYLIKTRGQQVTLSCSPISGHRSVSWYQQTPGQGLQFLFEYFSETQRNKGNFPGRFSGRQFSNSRSEMNVSTLELGDSALYLCASSVAGATPYEQYFGPGTRLTVT.

The chain recombines TRBV3-1 with TRBJ2-1; the D gene is possibly TRBD2 (6 bases). CDR1 LGHDT and CDR2 YNNKEL come from the germline V gene (reference sequence). The V end was cut by 4 bases, the J end by 7 bases, with 20 bases between. The CDR3 spans 16 residues. In DNA form, the CDR3 reads TGTGCCAGCAGCCCCCACCGGGCTAGCGTAAATAATGAGCAGTTCTTC. It specifies CASSPHRASVNNEQFF.

The rearrangement uses TRBV6-5 and TRBJ2-4; 7 bases fit TRBD2. The J call is doubtful: the DNA matches TRBJ2-7 better. Germline V CDR1 and CDR2: MNHEY, SVGAGI. The CDR3 spans 12 residues. The CDR3, as DNA: TGTGCCAGCATGGGAGGGGTCTACGAGCAGTACTTC. Protein: CASMGGVYEQYF.

The chain carries TRBV29-1 and TRBJ2-4; either TRBD1 or TRBD2 may fit D (7 bases each). Gene TRBJ2-7 matches the end of the DNA better, so the J call may be wrong. In germline, CDR1 is SQVTM, CDR2 ANQGSEA. The CDR3 length is 12 residues. CDR3 protein: CSVGEGADEQYF. In nucleotides, the CDR3 is TGCAGCGTTGGGGAGGGGGCAGACGAGCAGTACTTC.

The chain combines TRBV11-2 with TRBJ1-2; D ambiguous. The CDR3 is made up of 16 amino acids. Trimming cost V 2 bases and J 4 bases, with 17 bases left between them. Germline lookup yields CDR1 SGHAT and CDR2 FQNNGV. CDR3 DNA sequence: TGTGCCAGCAGCTTACCGGGCAGAAGGTCGGCCTATGGCTACACCTTC. This translates into CASSLPGRRSAYGYTF.

The genes are TRBV12-3 or TRBV12-4 and TRBJ1-6; D is ambiguous. Trimming took 1 base from V and 8 from J, leaving 9 bases between them. The CDR3 spans 14 residues. Written as DNA, the CDR3 is TGTGCCAGCAGTTTAGAGATACGGGATTCACCCCTCCACTTT. As protein: CASSLEIRDSPLHF.

The CDR3 loop is CASSLDTPSTDTQYF. In nucleotides, the CDR3 is TGCGCCAGCAGCTTGGATACGCCTAGCACAGATACGCAGTATTTT. The genes are TRBV5-1 and TRBJ2-3; no clear D. The germline V gene has CDR1 SGHRS and CDR2 YFSETQ. Between the trimmed V and J ends, which lost 0 bases and 0 bases, there was a span of 8 bases. This CDR3 contains 15 residues.

The gene calls are TRBV2 and TRBJ2-1; 8 nucleotides align to TRBD2. CDR3 length equals 14 residues. CDR1 is SNHLY, CDR2 FYNNEI, per germline. Germline trimming cut 7 bases from V and 3 bases from J; bases unmatched to any gene: 5. DNA of the CDR3: TGTGCCAGCAATAGCGGGAACTTCTACAATGAGCAGTTCTTC. It codes for CASNSGNFYNEQFF.

The chain couples TRBV19 to TRBJ2-5; D might be TRBD2 (6 bases). The CDR3 spans 13 residues. The V gene lost 7 bases and the J gene lost 5 bases, with 14 bases spanning the gap. The germline CDR1 and CDR2 sequences are LNHDA and SQIVND (reference sequence). The CDR3 DNA reads as TGTGCCAGTAAGGAGGCGGGGTTGGAGACCCAGTACTTC. Translated, it gives CASKEAGLETQYF.

V and J are TRBV29-1 and TRBJ2-1; D gene unclear. V dropped 4 bases and J dropped 10 bases, with 8 bases sitting between them. The CDR3 is 10 residues long. Germline assignment: CDR1 SQVTM and CDR2 ANQGSEA. CDR3 DNA sequence: TGCAGCGTTGGGGTCTGGGAGCAGTTCTTC. Its translation: CSVGVWEQFF.

This chain uses TRBV12-3 or TRBV12-4 with TRBJ2-5; TRBD2 aligns across 7 bases. The J call may be incorrect, as the DNA end agrees better with TRBJ2-7. CDR3 length: 15 amino acids. The CDR3 spells CASSLDGSGNYEQYF. The CDR3 bases are TGTGCCAGCAGTTTAGATGGGAGCGGGAACTACGAGCAGTACTTC.

A remark on this clonotype: One end of the junction fails to match germline, which may point to a read error. The chain has TRBV10-3 and TRBJ2-3; possibly TRBD1 or TRBD2 for D (6 bases each). Germline V lookup: CDR1 ENHRY, CDR2 SYGVKD. This CDR3 contains 15 residues. The CDR3 reads CAISVARGEKDTLYF. The CDR3 coding sequence is TGTGCCATCAGTGTAGCGAGGGGGGAGAAAGATACGCTGTATTTT.

This chain joins TRBV27 and TRBJ2-3; possibly TRBD2 for D (7 bases). Germline lookup yields CDR1 MNHEY and CDR2 SMNVEV (reference sequence). Trimming removed 4 bases at V and 4 bases at J, with 18 bases between. The CDR3 loop spans 16 amino acids. The CDR3 DNA reads as TGTGCCAGCAGTTCTCTCGGAGGGGGGGCCCCAGATACGCAGTATTTT. Translated: CASSSLGGGAPDTQYF.

The chain couples TRBV7-2 to TRBJ2-4; D is undetermined. The CDR3 loop spans 16 amino acids. Trimming cost V 5 bases and J 1 base, with 15 bases left between them. CDR1 SGHTA and CDR2 FQGNSA come from the germline V gene. The CDR3 coding sequence is TGTGCCAGCAGCCCAGATGTGGGGTTGGCCAAAAACATTCAGTACTTC. It yields the protein CASSPDVGLAKNIQYF.

This clonotype showed up just a few times. V and J are TRBV20-1 and TRBJ2-1; 8 positions match TRBD2. The V segment lost 6 bases and the J segment 5 bases; nucleotides outside the gene matches: 9. Per germline, CDR1 DFQATT and CDR2 SNEGSKA (reference sequence). The CDR3 totals 14 residues. Here the CDR3 reads CSATAGDSHNEQFF. Written as DNA, the CDR3 is TGCAGTGCCACAGCGGGAGATTCCCACAATGAGCAGTTCTTC.

This clonotype has a handful of counts. Since a much larger clone is just one base distant, this may be a read error. The chain links TRBV20-1 to TRBJ2-5, with 9 bases matching TRBD2. The J call may not be correct, given that the DNA end is closer to TRBJ2-7. This CDR3 region has 14 residues. Germline CDR1 DFQATT, CDR2 SNEGSKA (reference sequence). Here the CDR3 DNA reads TGCAGTGCTGGTCCTGTAGCGGGAGATGACGAGCAGTACTTC. Encoded protein: CSAGPVAGDDEQYF.

V is TRBV11-2 and J is TRBJ2-7; TRBD2 aligns across 12 bases. In germline, CDR1 is SGHAT, CDR2 FQNNGV. J lost 4 bases, V lost 4 bases, and 5 bases had no gene match. This CDR3 has 15 residues. CDR3 protein: CASSYRTSGTYEQYF. CDR3 nucleotide sequence: TGTGCCAGCAGCTACCGGACTAGCGGGACATACGAGCAGTACTTC. The complete variable domain, with remaining parts taken from reference TRBV11-2 and TRBJ2-7, reads EAGVAQSPRYKIIEKRQSVAFWCNPISGHATLYWYQQILGQGPKLLIQFQNNGVVDDSQLPKDRFSAERLKGVDSTLKIQPAKLEDSAVYLCASSYRTSGTYEQYFGPGTRLTVT.

This clonotype was seen ten or more times. The rearrangement joins TRBV29-1 to TRBJ2-5; 7 nucleotides align to TRBD2. After removal of 6 bases from V and 5 bases from J, the junction contained 6 bases not matched to a gene. This CDR3 comprises 12 residues. Germline CDR1 and CDR2: SQVTM and ANQGSEA. CDR3 loop: CSVRRGGETQYF. The DNA of the CDR3 is TGCAGCGTCCGACGGGGAGGGGAGACCCAGTACTTC.

The rearrangement links TRBV5-1 to TRBJ2-2; 8 nucleotides line up with TRBD2. J gave up 0 bases and V 0 bases, and 1 base lay outside the gene matches. CDR3 length: 16 amino acids. Germline-derived CDR1 and CDR2 are SGHRS and YFSETQ. CDR3 loop: CASSLDGRANTGELFF. DNA of the CDR3: TGCGCCAGCAGCTTGGACGGGAGGGCGAACACCGGGGAGCTGTTTTTT.

The chain carries TRBV5-1 and TRBJ1-1; no firm D call. Looked up from germline, CDR1 is SGHRS and CDR2 is YFSETQ. The CDR3 has 14 amino acids. The V gene lost 0 bases and the J gene lost 5 bases, with 11 bases spanning the gap. CDR3 loop: CASSLDAGITEAFF. The CDR3 region has the DNA TGCGCCAGCAGCTTGGATGCCGGGATAACTGAAGCTTTCTTT.